This is a list of T cell receptor beta chains from one sample in a study of naive and memory T cell subsets. TCRdb called the 5' RACE reads again in MiXCR, with one record for every CDR3 protein. The table records about 20,000 distinct CDR3 sequences, 4% to 5% of them present only once. The receptors shown here come from a male donor in good health. Both conserved end residues are part of each CDR3. D genes are given only for firm matches. Clone size is not always given. Where it is, it says once, few, many or a class for expanded clones.

clone_size	v_call	d_call	j_call	cdr3_nt	cdr3_aa
few	TRBV5-4	-	TRBJ2-5	TGTGCCAGCAGCTTGGCCGTGGGGACCCAAGAGACCCAGTACTTC	CASSLAVGTQETQYF
many	TRBV29-1	-	TRBJ2-3	TGCAGCGTTGCGGAGGCAGATACGCAGTATTTT	CSVAEADTQYF
many	TRBV29-1	-	TRBJ2-1	TGCAGCGCCTATCCGAATGAGCAGTTCTTC	CSAYPNEQFF
many	TRBV5-1	TRBD2	TRBJ2-7	TGCGCCAGCAGCTTGGACCTAGCGGGAACATACGAGCAGTACTTC	CASSLDLAGTYEQYF
many	TRBV19	TRBD2	TRBJ2-1	TGTGCCAGTAGTACCCGGGACTACGACAATGAGCAGTTCTTC	CASSTRDYDNEQFF
many	TRBV28	-	TRBJ2-5	TGTGCCAGCAGCTACCGGAGGGGGCTTGGGGAGACCCAGTACTTC	CASSYRRGLGETQYF
many	TRBV7-9	-	TRBJ2-7	TGTGCCAGCAGCCGTCGGTACTTC	CASSRRYF
few	TRBV4-1	TRBD1	TRBJ2-3	TGCGCCAGCAGCCACCCCCCGAAAATTCGGGACAGGGATCGTACAGATACGCAGTATTTT	CASSHPPKIRDRDRTDTQYF
many	TRBV20-1	-	TRBJ2-3	TGCAGTGCTAGTACCCCGCGAGGAGATACGCAGTATTTT	CSASTPRGDTQYF
many	TRBV29-1	TRBD1	TRBJ2-7	TGCAGCGTTAGACAGGGGTGGGAGCAGTACTTC	CSVRQGWEQYF
medium-sized	TRBV23-1	TRBD1	TRBJ1-5	TGCGCCAGCAGTCAAAAGGACAGGAGCAATCAGCCCCAGCATTTT	CASSQKDRSNQPQHF
many	TRBV12-3/TRBV12-4	TRBD1	TRBJ2-3	TGTGCCAGTACCGTAAGGGGGCGCACAGATACGCAGTATTTT	CASTVRGRTDTQYF
many	TRBV1	-	TRBJ2-1	TGCACCAGCAGAGGAGGGAATAGGTCCTACAATGAGCAGTTCTTC	CTSRGGNRSYNEQFF
few	TRBV7-9	-	TRBJ1-3	TGTGCCAGCAGCTTCGGGGGAAACACCATATATTTT	CASSFGGNTIYF
many	TRBV29-1	-	TRBJ2-7	TGCAGCGTTGAAGGGGGGCTGACCGGATCCTACGAGCAGTACTTC	CSVEGGLTGSYEQYF
many	TRBV29-1	-	TRBJ2-7	TGCAGCGTTGGCACAGGAAGATTCTCCTACGAGCAGTACTTC	CSVGTGRFSYEQYF
many	TRBV7-2	TRBD2	TRBJ2-1	TGTGCCAGCAGCCCCGGGACTAGCGGGAATGAGCAGTTCTTC	CASSPGTSGNEQFF
many	TRBV5-6	-	TRBJ1-4	TGTGCCAGCAGCTTGGACCGAACAACTAATGAAAAACTGTTTTTT	CASSLDRTTNEKLFF
medium-sized	TRBV5-1	TRBD2	TRBJ2-1	TGCGCCAGCAGCTCCGGAAGTCTAGCGGGGAACTACAATGAGCAGTTCTTC	CASSSGSLAGNYNEQFF
many	TRBV2	-	TRBJ1-2	TGTGCCAGCACCGAAGGGGGGGAGGACTATGGCTACACCTTC	CASTEGGEDYGYTF
medium-sized	TRBV5-1	-	TRBJ1-4	TGCGCCAGCAGCCGACTACCAATGGCAGGAGCAACTAATGAAAAACTGTTTTTT	CASSRLPMAGATNEKLFF
many	TRBV6-5	-	TRBJ2-1	TGTGCCAGCAGAGACGGTCTAGCCGTTTCCTACAATGAGCAGTTCTTC	CASRDGLAVSYNEQFF
many	TRBV28	-	TRBJ1-1	TGTGCCAGCAGTCTCAGGACAAATGAAGCTTTCTTT	CASSLRTNEAFF
many	TRBV4-2	TRBD2	TRBJ2-7	TGTGCCAGCAGCCAAGAAGCGACTAGCGGGTACGAGCAGTACTTC	CASSQEATSGYEQYF
many	TRBV27	-	TRBJ1-1	TGTGCCAGCACCCCCAGTTTGGTTAACACTGAAGCTTTCTTT	CASTPSLVNTEAFF
many	TRBV27	-	TRBJ2-7	TGTGCCAGCAGTTTGGTAGGCGGGCACAGAAACTACGAGCAGTACTTC	CASSLVGGHRNYEQYF
many	TRBV27	-	TRBJ1-6	TGTGCCAGCAAAAACTACGGACAATCCTATAATTCACCCCTCCACTTT	CASKNYGQSYNSPLHF
many	TRBV3-1	-	TRBJ1-3	TGTGCCAGCAGCCAAGCTCGCACCTCTGGAAACACCATATATTTT	CASSQARTSGNTIYF
many	TRBV7-9	TRBD2	TRBJ2-7	TGTGCCAGCAGCTTAGAAGGCGGGAGCTCCTACGAGCAGTACTTC	CASSLEGGSSYEQYF
many	TRBV5-1	TRBD1	TRBJ1-1	TGCGCCAGCAGCCACCAGGGACAGGGGGACACTGAAGCTTTCTTT	CASSHQGQGDTEAFF
many	TRBV4-3	TRBD2	TRBJ2-1	TGCGCCAGCAGCCAAGATAGAGCGGGGGACAATGAGCAGTTCTTC	CASSQDRAGDNEQFF
many	TRBV28	-	TRBJ1-1	TGTGTCAGCAGCGGTCTCACTGAAGCTTTCTTT	CVSSGLTEAFF
-	TRBV7-2	-	TRBJ2-5	TGTGCCAGCAGCCTAGGGTCGGGCGAGACCCAGTACTTC	CASSLGSGETQYF
many	TRBV29-1	-	TRBJ2-1	TGCAGCGTTGTAGAACCCACCGTGAGTGAGCAGTTCTTC	CSVVEPTVSEQFF
many	TRBV3-1	TRBD1	TRBJ1-2	TGTGCCAGCAGTCCGAATTCTTGGGGACAGGGAGACTATGGCTACACCTTC	CASSPNSWGQGDYGYTF
many	TRBV5-1	-	TRBJ1-5	TGCGCCAGCAGCTTAGATACAGGGAGGAATCAGCCCCAGCATTTT	CASSLDTGRNQPQHF
many	TRBV19	-	TRBJ2-3	TGTGCCAGTAGTATGACTACTTCTGTCACAGATACGCAGTATTTT	CASSMTTSVTDTQYF